This entry is about one T cell receptor (beta chain). There are a few counts of this clonotype. Its antigen is still unknown. Per-base quality was not reported, and no clone a single base away is much larger than it. For repertoire sequencing, the TCR beta CDR3 regions were amplified from RNA transcripts. The first round was an RT-PCR using HTBI primers with the Qiagen OneStep RT-PCR kit, and this first round was followed by a second-round multiplex PCR, then size selection and purification. Libraries were sequenced on an Illumina HiSeq2000 using paired-end 100 bp reads. On the study's bioinformatics: SOAPnuke was used to process the reads, removing any read that contained adapters or uncalled bases, had a mean Phred below 15, or lacked an exact match to the constant primer or identifier. COPE v1.2.5 was used to merge the high-quality paired reads. Each unique nucleotide sequence was treated as a clonotype, and MiTCR v1.1 was used to align the clonotypes to the IMGT TRB V, D and J references. The analysis was limited to V-J combinations with a frequency above 0.0001, which together covered over 98% of repertoires. A TCR clonal expansion and chaos score per V-J combination was defined as the ratio of F50 clonal expansion to chaos observed in the TCRdist matrix. Welch's t-statistics and random forest were used to reduce features to about 14 V-J combinations, which were fed into a naive Bayes classifier. Thyroid-blood repertoire similarity was quantified with the Morisita-Horn index. In TCRdb, the public reads were trimmed at Q25 with fastp and aligned with MiXCR, with productive beta chains retained. Merged by CDR3 protein, the rows form single entries marked with the most common genes and DNA. The V and J calls and clone size come from TCRdb's table, not from the authors' own analysis. The sample table shows about 740,000 distinct CDR3 sequences, and approximately 40% are seen once. The ten largest make up less than 55% of the sample.

The data are from a study of Graves' ophthalmopathy and Graves' hyperthyroidism (dated by TCRdb to between 2018 and 2020). With respect to the entire study: Peripheral blood was collected at initial diagnosis, before any treatment. T-cell repertoires of thyroid tissue and blood were compared in 5 or 6 hyperthyroidism patients. After sampling, hyperthyroidism patients received methimazole starting at 30 mg daily, and ophthalmopathy patients received high-dose intravenous methylprednisolone. In total, 135 blood samples were TCR-sequenced: 43 ophthalmopathy, approximately 80 hyperthyroidism and about 17 hyperthyroidism-to-ophthalmopathy patients. To explore V-J signatures that separate ophthalmopathy from hyperthyroidism, a discovery set of around 97 patients was enrolled, consisting of roughly 45 with ophthalmopathy and about 60 with stable hyperthyroidism. TCR beta repertoire signatures were used to distinguish Graves' ophthalmopathy from Graves' hyperthyroidism and to predict progression to ophthalmopathy. For independent validation, a separate cohort was made up of around 19 hyperthyroidism patients plus 17 patients who later progressed from hyperthyroidism to ophthalmopathy. The paper as a whole reports these results and caveats: Most of the expanded thyroid clonotypes with a frequency above 0.001 were also detected in blood, and it was suggested that the thyroid immune response may be reflected by blood repertoires. In validation, the model predicted ophthalmopathy progression with about 70% sensitivity and 72% to 80% specificity; about a dozen predicted patients were CT-confirmed with GO in a median of 6.5 months. In cross-validation, the 13-signature model distinguished ophthalmopathy from stable hyperthyroidism with 85% to 90% sensitivity and just under 84% specificity, and in the test set the corresponding values were approximately 79% and 70%. No statistical method was used to set the sample size in advance, and the investigators knew which group each participant was assigned to.

Patients with ophthalmopathy had moderately to severely active disease, with a Clinical Activity Score of 3 or more, a NOSPECS grade of 4 or more, and a disease duration of less than 3 months. Anyone with other autoimmune diseases, uncontrolled infections, pregnancy or lactation was excluded from the study. Diagnosis was based on clinical symptoms, serum thyroxine, TRAb, thyroid ultrasound and orbital computed tomography. Using Ficoll-Paque density gradient centrifugation, PBMCs were isolated from 10 ml of fresh peripheral blood. Total RNA was extracted using Trizol reagent, and RNA quality was checked on an Agilent 2100 Bioanalyzer. The CDR3 runs 13 amino acids, cysteine and phenylalanine included. Only CDR3 DNA is held: 39 bases, read in frame from base 1. Relative to germline, V is missing 4 bases and J is missing 7 bases, with 5 bases of the junction outside any gene match. From the germline V gene, CDR1 is MNHEY and CDR2 is SVGAGI.

Sequencing used peripheral blood. This chain is built from TRBV6-5 and TRBJ1-1, and TRBD1 matches 8 of the central bases. This sequence originates from an adult man with Graves' ophthalmopathy. Read as DNA, the sequence is TGTGCCAGCAGTTCGATACAGGGGGATGAAGCTTTCTTT. Its coded protein is CASSSIQGDEAFF.